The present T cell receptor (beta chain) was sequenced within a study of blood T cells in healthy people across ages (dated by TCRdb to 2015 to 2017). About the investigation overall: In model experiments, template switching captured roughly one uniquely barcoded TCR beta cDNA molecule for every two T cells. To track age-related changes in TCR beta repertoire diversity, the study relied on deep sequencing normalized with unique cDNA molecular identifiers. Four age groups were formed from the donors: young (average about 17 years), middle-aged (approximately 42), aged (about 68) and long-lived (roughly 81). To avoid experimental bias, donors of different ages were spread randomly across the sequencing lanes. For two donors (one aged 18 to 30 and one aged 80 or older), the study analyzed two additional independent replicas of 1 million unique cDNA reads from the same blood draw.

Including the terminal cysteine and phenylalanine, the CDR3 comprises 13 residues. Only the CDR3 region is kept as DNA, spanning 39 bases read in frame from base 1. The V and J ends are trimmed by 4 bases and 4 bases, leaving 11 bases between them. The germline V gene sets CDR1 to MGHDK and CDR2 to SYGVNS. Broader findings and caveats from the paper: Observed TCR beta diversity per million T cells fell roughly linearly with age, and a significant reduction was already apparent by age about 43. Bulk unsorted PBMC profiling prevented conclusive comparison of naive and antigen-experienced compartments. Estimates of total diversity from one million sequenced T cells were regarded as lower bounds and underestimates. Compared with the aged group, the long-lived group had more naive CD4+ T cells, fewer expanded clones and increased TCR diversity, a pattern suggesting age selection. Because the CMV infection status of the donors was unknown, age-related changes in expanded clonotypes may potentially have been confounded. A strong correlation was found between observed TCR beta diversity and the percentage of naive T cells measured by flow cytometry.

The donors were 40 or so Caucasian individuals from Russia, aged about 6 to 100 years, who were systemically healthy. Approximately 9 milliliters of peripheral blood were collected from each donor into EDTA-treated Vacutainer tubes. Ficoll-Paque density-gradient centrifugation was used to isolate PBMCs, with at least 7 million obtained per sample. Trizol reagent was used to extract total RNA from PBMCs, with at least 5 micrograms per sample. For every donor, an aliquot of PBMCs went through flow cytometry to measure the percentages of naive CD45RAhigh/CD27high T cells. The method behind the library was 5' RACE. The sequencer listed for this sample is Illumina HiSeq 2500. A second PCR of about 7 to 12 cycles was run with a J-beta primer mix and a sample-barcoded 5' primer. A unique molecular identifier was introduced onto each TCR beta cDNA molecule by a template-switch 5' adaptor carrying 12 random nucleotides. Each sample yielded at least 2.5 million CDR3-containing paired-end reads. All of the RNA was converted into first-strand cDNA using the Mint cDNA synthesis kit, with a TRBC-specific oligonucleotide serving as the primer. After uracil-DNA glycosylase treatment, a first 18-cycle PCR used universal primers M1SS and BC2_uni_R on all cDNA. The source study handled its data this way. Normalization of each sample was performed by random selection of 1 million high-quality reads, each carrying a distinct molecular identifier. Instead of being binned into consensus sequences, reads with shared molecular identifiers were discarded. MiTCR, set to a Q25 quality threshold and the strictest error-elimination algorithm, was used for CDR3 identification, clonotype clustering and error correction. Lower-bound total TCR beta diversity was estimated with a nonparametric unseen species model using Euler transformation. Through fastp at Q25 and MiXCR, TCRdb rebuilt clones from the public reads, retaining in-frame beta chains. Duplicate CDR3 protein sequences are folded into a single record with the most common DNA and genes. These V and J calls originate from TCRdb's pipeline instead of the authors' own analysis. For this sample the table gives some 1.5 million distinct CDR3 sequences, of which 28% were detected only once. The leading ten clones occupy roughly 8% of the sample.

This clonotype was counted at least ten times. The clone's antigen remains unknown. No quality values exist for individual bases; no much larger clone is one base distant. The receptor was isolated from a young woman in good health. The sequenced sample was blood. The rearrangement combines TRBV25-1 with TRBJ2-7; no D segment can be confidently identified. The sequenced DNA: TGTGCCAGCAGTGGGCGGCCGCTTTACGAGCAGTACTTC. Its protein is CASSGRPLYEQYF.